This T cell receptor (beta chain) came from a study of cytotoxic CD8 clonotypes in ibrutinib-treated CLL. Study-level information: For this cohort, patients were some eleven relapsed/refractory and 15 treatment-naive, while some 17 were IGHV unmutated.

The CDR3 extends over 14 amino acids. Germline V lookup: CDR1 SNHLY, CDR2 FYNNEI. The V gene lost 1 base and the J gene lost 7 bases, with 11 bases spanning the gap. Notes on this clone: What it binds is not known.

Assay: immunoSEQ multiplex PCR; the TCRdb copy retains only in-frame clones and omits some. This sample has tens of thousands of clones; approximately 71% occur once, and the top ten carry about 39%. Findings and limits, study-wide: The public clonotypes identified were infrequent and showed contraction or stability on treatment. Collection times varied between progressing and sustained-remission patients.

This sample comprised PBMCs, obtained after 12 months of ibrutinib treatment. This chain connects TRBV2 to TRBJ1-5; a possible D gene is TRBD1 (6 bases). The TCR sequence derives from a human donor with chronic lymphocytic leukemia. The CDR3 here is CASSEGTVGQPQHF. The CDR3 DNA reads TGTGCCAGCAGTGAAGGGACAGTGGGCCAGCCCCAGCATTTT.